Included here is one T cell receptor (beta chain) sequence, with context. Its antigen is not identified. This sample was included in a study of Ad26.COV2.S vaccination and SARS-CoV-2 variants. Profiled with immunoSEQ multiplex PCR; TCRdb holds only in-frame clones, not every one. The data contain roughly 140,000 clones, 80% to 90% of them singletons. The study's findings and limits: Vaccine recipients had higher spike-specific TCR breadth than placebo recipients.

Sample: peripheral blood, taken after recovery from COVID-19. This TCR came from a human donor who had recovered from COVID-19.

CDR3 nucleotide sequence: TGTGCCAGTAGTATAGTGGGAACGTTCTACGAGCAGTACTTC. Translated: CASSIVGTFYEQYF. This chain uses TRBV19 with TRBJ2-7; D is uncertain. CDR1 and CDR2 (germline): LNHDA, SQIVND (reference sequence). This CDR3 has 14 residues. Trimming left V 1 base short and J 3 bases short, with 10 bases between.